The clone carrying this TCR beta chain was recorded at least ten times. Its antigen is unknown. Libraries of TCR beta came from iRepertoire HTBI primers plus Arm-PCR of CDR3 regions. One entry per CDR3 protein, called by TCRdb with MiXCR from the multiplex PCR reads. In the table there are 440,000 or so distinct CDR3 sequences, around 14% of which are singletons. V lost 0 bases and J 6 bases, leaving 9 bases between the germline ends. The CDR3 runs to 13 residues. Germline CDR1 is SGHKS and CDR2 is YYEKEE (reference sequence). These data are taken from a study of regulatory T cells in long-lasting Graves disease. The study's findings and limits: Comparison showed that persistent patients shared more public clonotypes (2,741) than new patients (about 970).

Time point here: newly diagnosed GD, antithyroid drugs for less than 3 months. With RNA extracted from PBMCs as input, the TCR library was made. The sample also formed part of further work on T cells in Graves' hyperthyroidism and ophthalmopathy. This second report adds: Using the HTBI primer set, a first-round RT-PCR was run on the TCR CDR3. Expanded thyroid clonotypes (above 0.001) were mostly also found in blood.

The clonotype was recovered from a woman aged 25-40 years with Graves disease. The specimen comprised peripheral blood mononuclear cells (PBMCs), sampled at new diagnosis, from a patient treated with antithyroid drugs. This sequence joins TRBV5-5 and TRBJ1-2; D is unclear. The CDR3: CASSLEAGDGYTF. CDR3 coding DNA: TGTGCCAGCAGCTTGGAGGCAGGCGATGGCTACACCTTC.